This T cell receptor beta chain is from a study of Ad26.COV2.S vaccination and SARS-CoV-2 variants. Sequencing used immunoSEQ multiplex PCR; TCRdb keeps in-frame clones, though not all of them. The repertoire has under 500,000 clones, approximately 92% of them found once; the top ten carry around 1.8%. Treatment in this sample: 15 to 20 received Ad26.COV2.S at low or high dose, single or two shots; about 5 received placebo; per-sample allocation not given. On day 63 after the first injection, vaccine and placebo recipients gave samples. Trimming pared 5 bases from V and 2 bases from J, leaving 12 bases between. The CDR3 sequence is 14 residues long. Germline CDR1 is MNHEY and CDR2 is SVGEGT.

The gene calls are TRBV6-2 or TRBV6-3 and TRBJ2-5; D gene unclear. The material was peripheral blood, obtained in a trial of Ad26.COV2.S vaccine versus placebo. This receptor was taken from a person aged 18-60 years who received the Ad26.COV2.S COVID-19 vaccine or a placebo. CDR3 sequence (DNA): TGTGCCAGCAGTCGCGACTCCCGACAAGAGACCCAGTACTTC. This gives the protein CASSRDSRQETQYF.